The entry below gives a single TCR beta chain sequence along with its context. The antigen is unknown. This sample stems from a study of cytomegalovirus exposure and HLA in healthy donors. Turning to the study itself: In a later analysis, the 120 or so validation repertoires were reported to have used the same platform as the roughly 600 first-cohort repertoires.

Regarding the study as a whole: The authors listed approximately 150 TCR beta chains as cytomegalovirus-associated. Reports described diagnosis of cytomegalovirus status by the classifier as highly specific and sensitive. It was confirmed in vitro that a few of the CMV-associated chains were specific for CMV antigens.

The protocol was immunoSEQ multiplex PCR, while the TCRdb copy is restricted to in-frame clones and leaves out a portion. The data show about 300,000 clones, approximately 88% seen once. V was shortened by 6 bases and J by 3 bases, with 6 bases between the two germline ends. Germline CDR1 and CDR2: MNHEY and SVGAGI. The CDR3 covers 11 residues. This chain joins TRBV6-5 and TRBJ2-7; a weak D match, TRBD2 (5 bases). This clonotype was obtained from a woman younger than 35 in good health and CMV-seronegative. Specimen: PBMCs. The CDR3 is CASREGYEQYF. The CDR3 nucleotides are TGTGCCAGCAGAGAGGGCTACGAGCAGTACTTC.